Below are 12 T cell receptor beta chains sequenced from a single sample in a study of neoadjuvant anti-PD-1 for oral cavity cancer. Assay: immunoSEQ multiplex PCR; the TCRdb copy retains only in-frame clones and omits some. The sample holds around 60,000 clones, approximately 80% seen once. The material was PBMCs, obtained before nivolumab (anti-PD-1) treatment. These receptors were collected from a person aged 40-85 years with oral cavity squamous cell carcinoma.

The CDR3 DNA follows: TGTGCCAGCAGTGAATACGAGACGTACTATGGCTACACCTTC. Protein product: CASSEYETYYGYTF. V and J are TRBV25-1 and TRBJ1-2; D unresolved. The CDR3 sequence is 14 residues long. V lost 0 bases and J lost 3, with 8 bases in between. Germline CDR1 reads MGHDK; CDR2 reads SYGVNS.

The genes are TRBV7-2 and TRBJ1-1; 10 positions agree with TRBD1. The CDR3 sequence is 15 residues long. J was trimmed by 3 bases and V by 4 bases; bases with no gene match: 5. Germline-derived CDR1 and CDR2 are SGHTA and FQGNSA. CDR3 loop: CASSSRQGADTEAFF. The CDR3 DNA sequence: TGTGCCAGCAGCTCACGACAGGGGGCGGACACTGAAGCTTTCTTT.

As DNA, the CDR3 is TGTGCCAGCAGGGGGCAGGTTGGGGCCAACGTCCTGACTTTC. Its translation: CASRGQVGANVLTF. The genes are TRBV6-1 and TRBJ2-6; TRBD1 is a possible D gene (5 bases). Germline V lookup: CDR1 MNHNS, CDR2 SASEGT. Trimming stripped 6 bases from V and 3 bases from J, with 9 bases between. There are 14 residues in the CDR3.

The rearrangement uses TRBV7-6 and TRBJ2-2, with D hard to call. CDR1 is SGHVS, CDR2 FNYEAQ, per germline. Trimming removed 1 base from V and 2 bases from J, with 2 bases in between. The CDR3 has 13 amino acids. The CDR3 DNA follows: TGTGCCAGCAGCTTAGACAACACCGGGGAGCTGTTTTTT. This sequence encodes CASSLDNTGELFF.

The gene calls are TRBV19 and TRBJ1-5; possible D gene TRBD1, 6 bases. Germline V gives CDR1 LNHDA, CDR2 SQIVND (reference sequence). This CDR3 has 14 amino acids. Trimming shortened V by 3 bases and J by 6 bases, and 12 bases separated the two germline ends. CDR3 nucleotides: TGTGCCAGTAGTATGGGAGGGGGAAGTCAGCCCCAGCATTTT. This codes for CASSMGGGSQPQHF. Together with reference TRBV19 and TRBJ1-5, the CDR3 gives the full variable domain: DGGITQSPKYLFRKEGQNVTLSCEQNLNHDAMYWYRQDPGQGLRLIYYSQIVNDFQKGDIAEGYSVSREKKESFPLTVTSAQKNPTAFYLCASSMGGGSQPQHFGDGTRLSIL.

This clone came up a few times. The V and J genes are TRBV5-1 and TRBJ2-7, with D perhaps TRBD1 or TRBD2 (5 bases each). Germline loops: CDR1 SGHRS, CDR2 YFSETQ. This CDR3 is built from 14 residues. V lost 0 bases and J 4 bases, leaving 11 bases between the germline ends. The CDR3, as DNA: TGCGCCAGCAGCTTGGACGGGGCTCGGTACGAGCAGTACTTC. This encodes CASSLDGARYEQYF.

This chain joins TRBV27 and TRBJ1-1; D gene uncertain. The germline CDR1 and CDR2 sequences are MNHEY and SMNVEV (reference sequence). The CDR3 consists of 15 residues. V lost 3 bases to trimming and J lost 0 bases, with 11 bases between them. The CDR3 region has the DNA TGTGCCAGCAGTTTCAATCTGAAGATGAACACTGAAGCTTTCTTT. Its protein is CASSFNLKMNTEAFF.

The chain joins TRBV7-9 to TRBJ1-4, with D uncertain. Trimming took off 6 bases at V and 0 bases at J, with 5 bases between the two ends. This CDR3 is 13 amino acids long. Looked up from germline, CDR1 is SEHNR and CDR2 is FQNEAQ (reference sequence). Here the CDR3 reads CASSRATNEKLFF. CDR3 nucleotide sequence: TGTGCCAGCAGTCGGGCAACTAATGAAAAACTGTTTTTT.

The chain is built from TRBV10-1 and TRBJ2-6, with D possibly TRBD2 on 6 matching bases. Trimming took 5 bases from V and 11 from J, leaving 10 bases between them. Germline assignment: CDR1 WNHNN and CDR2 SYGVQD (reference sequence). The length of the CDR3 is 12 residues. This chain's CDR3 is CASSPGGHVLTF. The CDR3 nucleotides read TGCGCCAGCAGTCCCGGGGGACACGTCCTGACTTTC.

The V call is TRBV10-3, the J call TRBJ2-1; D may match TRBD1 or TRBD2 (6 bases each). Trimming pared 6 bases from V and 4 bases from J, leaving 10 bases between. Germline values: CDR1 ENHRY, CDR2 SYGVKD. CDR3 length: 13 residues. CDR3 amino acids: CAIRGGAYNEQFF. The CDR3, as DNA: TGTGCCATCAGGGGGGGCGCTTACAATGAGCAGTTCTTC.

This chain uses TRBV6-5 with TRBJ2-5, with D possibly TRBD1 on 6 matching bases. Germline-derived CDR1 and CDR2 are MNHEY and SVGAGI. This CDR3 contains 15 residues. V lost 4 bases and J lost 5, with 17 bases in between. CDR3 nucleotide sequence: TGTGCCAGCAGTTCGGGTGTGGGGGCTCGGGAGACCCAGTACTTC. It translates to CASSSGVGARETQYF.

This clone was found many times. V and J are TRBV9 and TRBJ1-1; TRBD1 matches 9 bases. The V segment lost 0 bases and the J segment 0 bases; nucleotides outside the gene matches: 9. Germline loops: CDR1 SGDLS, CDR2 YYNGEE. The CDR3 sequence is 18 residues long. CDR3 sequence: CASSVATGQGILNTEAFF. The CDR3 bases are TGTGCCAGCAGCGTAGCTACGGGACAGGGAATTCTGAACACTGAAGCTTTCTTT.